Included here is one T cell receptor beta chain sequence, with context. Its binding antigen is unknown. Nothing much larger sits one base from this clone, and base qualities are not available. These data are taken from a study of T cell responses to AZD1222 COVID-19 vaccine (dated by TCRdb to 2020 to 2022). With respect to the entire study: AZD1222 recipients whose second dose came at about 4 weeks and those whose second dose came at about 12 weeks were combined into one group, since spike-specific TCR depth and breadth did not differ between the two schedules. Enrollment into the trials was organized by age into subgroups of 18-55, 56-69 and 70-plus years, and those subgroups contained roughly 150, 30 and 60 TCR-sequenced participants, respectively. TCR sequencing was performed for over 230 trial participants, of whom 200 to 210 were given two doses of AZD1222 and around 25 were given two doses of MenACWY control vaccine. The study at large found these results: Spike-specific TCR breadth and depth rose significantly after two AZD1222 doses compared with day 0 and with MenACWY recipients. Reportedly, almost half of the unique spike-specific TCRs recognized epitopes lying outside the regions that are mutated in the B.1.351 and B.1.1.7 variants. Conclusions about previously exposed vaccinees were limited because only six or seven AZD1222 recipients were SARS-CoV-2 seropositive at baseline. CD4 TCRs associated with the vaccine covered the entire spike protein, and the dominant responses were in regions 160-218 and 743-854. Because no day 14 peak-response samples were available, repertoires were characterized only after the peak T cell response. Participants were mostly white British and included more females than males, and it was suggested by the authors that clonal diversity may have been underestimated. The 56-69-year group was small, and its depth increase did not reach significance, likely because of low power.

The CDR3 regions of human TCRbeta chains were subjected to immunosequencing. In the paper's pipeline: TCRs in the repertoires were matched against a reference library of SARS-CoV-2-specific TCRs that had been generated with the MIRA antigen-specificity platform. Breadth was defined as the fraction of unique TCRs that were SARS-CoV-2-associated, and depth was defined as the fraction of total T cells that were SARS-CoV-2-associated. Using the MIRA data, every spike-specific TCR was mapped to the spike region that the TCR reacted to and assigned to either a CD4 or a CD8 class. Log10-transformed breadth and depth values were compared by one-way ANOVA with Sidak's multiple comparisons tests. The source is immuneACCESS, and TCRdb retained only in-frame sequences with V and J called. Part of the clones is not carried over; for the studies checked, unresolved V genes explain less than half of this, and the remainder is unexplained. D and trimming were read from the DNA, whereas the V and J calls and clone size are those reported in that table. The sample has around 170,000 clones on record, approximately 90% of them singletons. The ten largest make up approximately 4.7% of the sample.

Explained via the paper, the time point label denotes: baseline before first vaccination. Vaccinee samples came from UK trials COV001 and COV002, including a single-blind randomized controlled phase 2/3 trial of AZD1222 (ChAdOx1 nCoV-19) in healthy adults. Trial participant PBMC samples were collected at day 0 and day 28 after the second dose for TCRbeta chain sequencing. From its cysteine to its phenylalanine, the CDR3 spans 15 amino acids. Here the CDR3 DNA is all that survives: 45 bases in frame from base 1. Reading the germline V gene gives CDR1 SGHTA and CDR2 FQGTGA. V is reduced by 0 bases and J by 2 bases, leaving a spacing of 11 bases between them.

The clonotype was recovered from an adult in good health. Source: peripheral blood, taken on day 0 of AZD1222 vaccination. This chain is built from TRBV7-3 and TRBJ2-7; TRBD2 is a weak D gene call, 5 bases matching. CDR3 reads: CASSLTNGDTYEQYF. The nucleotide sequence is TGTGCCAGCAGCTTAACAAACGGGGATACCTACGAGCAGTACTTC.